Following are 7 T cell receptor beta chains from one sample sequenced in a study of shared clonotypes between healthy human individuals. Here immunoSEQ multiplex PCR was the method, and the copy in TCRdb shows in-frame clones only, minus some. The sample records roughly 850,000 clones, around 96% being singletons. Terminally differentiated effector memory CD45RA+ cells were left out of the naive CD8 fraction, which was CD45RO-negative and positively selected for CCR7. Sequenced input: naive CD8+ T cells sorted from blood. The origin of the receptors is a man aged 25-45 years in good health.

The rearrangement uses TRBV11-2 and TRBJ1-1; TRBD1 aligns across 9 bases. V lost 6 bases and J lost 5; bases outside the gene matches: 10. The CDR3 sequence is 15 residues long. Looked up from germline, CDR1 is SGHAT and CDR2 is FQNNGV. The CDR3 is CASRQPGTGWTEAFF. The CDR3 bases are TGTGCCAGCAGACAACCCGGGACAGGGTGGACTGAAGCTTTCTTT.

The chain employs TRBV27 and TRBJ2-7; 9 bases are shared with TRBD1. The CDR3 is 16 amino acids. Germline CDR1 is MNHEY and CDR2 is SMNVEV (reference sequence). V gave up 4 bases and J gave up 0 bases; unmatched junction bases: 7. CDR3 DNA: TGTGCCAGCAGTTCAGACAGGGGGATCAGCTCCTACGAGCAGTACTTC. Translated, it gives CASSSDRGISSYEQYF.

In DNA, the CDR3 is TGTGCCAGCTCACCAGATCCAGGGGTTGGGGAGACCCAGTACTTC. Protein: CASSPDPGVGETQYF. The chain uses TRBV18 and TRBJ2-5, with D possibly being TRBD1 (6 bases). Trimming took off 2 bases at V and 5 bases at J, with 15 bases between the two ends. Germline loops: CDR1 KGHSH, CDR2 LQKENI. This CDR3 contains 15 residues.

The CDR3 DNA sequence: TGTGCCAGCTCACCTAGCGGGTCCCTGTCGGAGACCCAGTACTTC. Protein product: CASSPSGSLSETQYF. This sequence joins TRBV18 and TRBJ2-5, with 7 bases fitting TRBD2. The V and J ends lost 3 bases and 5 bases, in that order; junction bases with no gene match: 9. CDR3 size: 15 residues. The germline gives CDR1 KGHSH, CDR2 LQKENI.

The V gene is TRBV18, the J gene TRBJ2-1; 9 bases are shared with TRBD2. V lost 4 bases, J lost 7 bases, and 14 bases stayed unmatched. The CDR3 contains 17 residues. Looked up from germline, CDR1 is KGHSH and CDR2 is LQKENI. CDR3 loop: CASSLVAGALFVNEQFF. The DNA for the CDR3 is TGTGCCAGCTCACTCGTAGCGGGAGCTCTTTTTGTGAATGAGCAGTTCTTC. The full variable domain, its missing parts supplied by reference TRBV18 and TRBJ2-1, is NAGVMQNPRHLVRRRGQEARLRCSPMKGHSHVYWYRQLPEEGLKFMVYLQKENIIDESGMPKERFSAEFPKEGPSILRIQQVVRGDSAAYFCASSLVAGALFVNEQFFGPGTRLTVL.

This clone was recorded only once. J is TRBJ2-1 and V is TRBV2; D gene uncertain. V was trimmed by 6 bases and J by 5 bases, leaving 8 bases between them. Germline V lookup: CDR1 SNHLY, CDR2 FYNNEI. The CDR3 sequence is 12 residues long. CDR3 in amino acids: CASRTYDNEQFF. CDR3 nucleotide sequence: TGTGCCAGCAGGACTTACGACAATGAGCAGTTCTTC. The full variable domain, with the rest looked up from reference TRBV2 and TRBJ2-1, is EPEVTQTPSHQVTQMGQEVILRCVPISNHLYFYWYRQILGQKVEFLVSFYNNEISEKSEIFDDQFSVERPDGSNFTLKIRSTKLEDSAMYFCASRTYDNEQFFGPGTRLTVL.

The count of this clone is one. The V call is TRBV19, the J call TRBJ2-3; no definite D call. Per germline, CDR1 LNHDA and CDR2 SQIVND (reference sequence). This CDR3 region has 16 residues. The germline V and J ends were trimmed by 5 bases and 2 bases, with 17 bases remaining between them. This CDR3 reads CASSATSTWNTDTQYF. The DNA for the CDR3 is TGTGCCAGTAGTGCAACATCCACTTGGAACACAGATACGCAGTATTTT. Full variable domain (rest looked up from reference TRBV19 and TRBJ2-3): DGGITQSPKYLFRKEGQNVTLSCEQNLNHDAMYWYRQDPGQGLRLIYYSQIVNDFQKGDIAEGYSVSREKKESFPLTVTSAQKNPTAFYLCASSATSTWNTDTQYFGPGTRLTVL.